The 27 T cell receptor beta chains below were found in one sample sequenced in a study of shared clonotypes between healthy human individuals. Produced via immunoSEQ multiplex PCR; TCRdb's table is partial and in-frame only. The sample consists of about 2.3 million clones, around 93% of them appearing once. The sample taken for sequencing was naive CD4+ T cells from PBMCs. Subset defined: CD45RA+ positively selected. The receptor source for this set is a young man in good health. Some clones in this sample may be carry-over from other donors' samples.

The chain is built from TRBV28 and TRBJ2-7, with 8 bases fitting TRBD1. Per the germline V gene, CDR1 is MDHEN and CDR2 is SYDVKM. The CDR3 runs 14 residues. V dropped 7 bases and J dropped 3; count of bases not matched to a gene: 8. For the CDR3, the DNA is TGTGCCAGCAATGGGAGACAGGGGATCTACGAGCAGTACTTC. This sequence encodes CASNGRQGIYEQYF.

V usage is TRBV11-2 and J usage is TRBJ1-4; a weak D match, TRBD1 (5 bases). The CDR3 spans 14 residues. V lost 4 bases, J lost 4 bases, and 10 bases lay in between. Germline V lookup: CDR1 SGHAT, CDR2 FQNNGV. The chain's CDR3 is CASSWGPNNEKLFF. CDR3 nucleotides: TGTGCCAGCAGCTGGGGACCCAATAATGAAAAACTGTTTTTT.

This clone was seen a single time. The J gene is TRBJ2-3, the V gene TRBV30, with 9 bases identical to TRBD2. There are 14 residues in the CDR3. The V gene's germline CDR1 is GTSNPN and CDR2 SVGIG (reference sequence). Trimming at V came to 2 bases and at J to 3 bases, leaving 3 bases not matched to a gene. CDR3 region: CAWSRSGRTDTQYF. CDR3 bases: TGTGCCTGGAGTCGTAGCGGGAGAACAGATACGCAGTATTTT.

V usage is TRBV5-1 and J usage is TRBJ1-2, with D perhaps TRBD1 (5 bases). V gave up 9 bases and J gave up 4 bases, with 16 bases separating them. The germline gives CDR1 SGHRS, CDR2 YFSETQ. The CDR3 length is 13 residues. The CDR3 sequence is CATKGGAPYGYTF. The CDR3 bases are TGCGCCACCAAGGGAGGGGCGCCCTATGGCTACACCTTC.

About this clone itself: This same CDR3 is encoded by further DNA sequences in the sample. V is TRBV5-1 and J is TRBJ1-4; 7 positions match TRBD1. Germline V lookup: CDR1 SGHRS, CDR2 YFSETQ. The CDR3 is 15 amino acids. V trimming: 2 bases; J trimming: 8 bases; junction bases outside the gene matches: 9. CDR3 loop: CASSFSGTAGEKLFF. The CDR3 DNA follows: TGCGCCAGCAGCTTTTCAGGGACAGCCGGCGAAAAACTGTTTTTT.

The chain carries TRBV7-9 and TRBJ2-1, with 10 bases lining up with TRBD2. There are 16 residues in the CDR3. Trimming removed 2 bases from V and 5 bases from J; junction bases left unmatched: 6. Germline V gene sequence: CDR1 SEHNR, CDR2 FQNEAQ (reference sequence). The CDR3 bases are TGTGCCAGCAGCTTAATCAGCGGGAGGGCCGACAATGAGCAGTTCTTC. Amino acids: CASSLISGRADNEQFF.

The chain links TRBV6-5 to TRBJ2-7, with 9 bases fitting TRBD1. The CDR3 is made up of 15 amino acids. The V segment lost 10 bases and the J segment 5 bases; nucleotides outside the gene matches: 15. Germline CDR1 MNHEY, CDR2 SVGAGI. The CDR3 DNA reads TGTGCCACGCTTGGAAGAGGACAGGGGCAGGACGAGCAGTACTTC. The encoded protein is CATLGRGQGQDEQYF.

This sequence joins TRBV7-2 and TRBJ1-1; a possible D gene is TRBD1 (5 bases). V was trimmed by 1 base and J by 4 bases, leaving 13 bases between them. This CDR3 is built from 15 residues. The germline V gene encodes CDR1 SGHTA and CDR2 FQGNSA. Here the CDR3 DNA reads TGTGCCAGCAGCTTAGGGTCCAGGGTGGGCACTGAAGCTTTCTTT. The encoded protein is CASSLGSRVGTEAFF. Supplemented by reference TRBV7-2 and TRBJ1-1, the full variable domain reads GAGVSQSPSNKVTEKGKDVELRCDPISGHTALYWYRQSLGQGLEFLIYFQGNSAPDKSGLPSDRFSAERTGGSVSTLTIQRTQQEDSAVYLCASSLGSRVGTEAFFGQGTRLTVV.

J is TRBJ2-6 and V is TRBV10-1; D gene ambiguous. This CDR3 spans 18 amino acids. In germline, CDR1 is WNHNN, CDR2 SYGVQD (reference sequence). Trimming took 2 bases from V and 0 from J, leaving 14 bases between them. CDR3 region: CASSENRLGLSGANVLTF. The CDR3 DNA reads TGCGCCAGCAGTGAGAATCGGCTCGGCCTCTCTGGGGCCAACGTCCTGACTTTC.

The J gene is TRBJ2-1, the V gene TRBV2; D possibly uses TRBD1 or TRBD2 (6 bases each). Germline CDR1 and CDR2: SNHLY and FYNNEI. V was cut by 5 bases and J by 3 bases, with 17 bases left in between. This CDR3 has 16 residues. The CDR3 nucleotides read TGTGCCAGCAGTAGAGTCGGGGGCGGGATCTACAATGAGCAGTTCTTC. Translated, it gives CASSRVGGGIYNEQFF.

Only a few counts were recorded for this clone. The chain carries TRBV4-2 and TRBJ1-1; D might be TRBD1 (5 bases). V shed 5 bases and J shed 4 bases, with 17 bases lying between them. The CDR3 is 15 residues long. Germline assignment: CDR1 LGHNA and CDR2 YNFKEQ. CDR3 amino acids: CASSTSPGQGTEAFF. The CDR3 region has the DNA TGTGCCAGCAGCACTTCTCCGGGCCAGGGCACTGAAGCTTTCTTT.

This clone was observed once. V is TRBV19 and J is TRBJ2-6; D not resolved. Germline V gene lookup returns CDR1 LNHDA and CDR2 SQIVND (reference sequence). The CDR3 spans 15 residues. V gave up 6 bases and J gave up 0 bases, with 9 bases separating them. CDR3 residues: CASSTVGSGANVLTF. In DNA form, the CDR3 reads TGTGCCAGTAGCACCGTAGGCTCTGGGGCCAACGTCCTGACTTTC.

The chain carries TRBV4-2 and TRBJ2-1, with D hard to call. Germline CDR1 LGHNA, CDR2 YNFKEQ. The ends were cut back, 1 base at V and 7 bases at J, with 11 bases in the middle. This CDR3 comprises 14 residues. DNA for the CDR3: TGTGCCAGCAGCCAAGTAACGCAGATAAATGAGCAGTTCTTC. This encodes CASSQVTQINEQFF.

Remarks on this clone: Other DNA sequences of this sample code for an identical CDR3. The genes are TRBV18 and TRBJ2-1; D unclear. Germline loops: CDR1 KGHSH, CDR2 LQKENI. V was trimmed by 2 bases and J by 4 bases, leaving 9 bases between them. The CDR3 is 14 amino acids. CDR3 protein: CASSPGASYNEQFF. CDR3 DNA sequence: TGTGCCAGCTCACCAGGTGCCAGTTACAATGAGCAGTTCTTC.

This chain joins TRBV7-3 and TRBJ2-1; 15 bases map to TRBD2. Germline V lookup: CDR1 SGHTA, CDR2 FQGTGA. V gave up 5 bases and J gave up 9 bases; unmatched junction bases: 5. The CDR3 length is 15 residues. The CDR3: CASSPGLAGGVEQFF. CDR3 nucleotides: TGTGCCAGCAGCCCGGGACTAGCGGGAGGAGTTGAGCAGTTCTTC.

The gene calls are TRBV5-1 and TRBJ2-7, with 8 positions matching TRBD2. Trimming at V came to 3 bases and at J to 2 bases, leaving 1 base not matched to a gene. The CDR3 is 13 residues long. The germline CDR1 and CDR2 sequences are SGHRS and YFSETQ. The CDR3 bases are TGCGCCAGCAGCTCGGGACTAGCCTACGAGCAGTACTTC. It specifies CASSSGLAYEQYF. The variable domain in full, completed from reference TRBV5-1 and TRBJ2-7, reads KAGVTQTPRYLIKTRGQQVTLSCSPISGHRSVSWYQQTPGQGLQFLFEYFSETQRNKGNFPGRFSGRQFSNSRSEMNVSTLELGDSALYLCASSSGLAYEQYFGPGTRLTVT.

V usage is TRBV7-9 and J usage is TRBJ2-5; no firm D call. This CDR3 comprises 13 residues. The germline V gene encodes CDR1 SEHNR and CDR2 FQNEAQ (reference sequence). The V gene lost 5 bases and the J gene lost 4 bases, with 11 bases spanning the gap. In DNA form, the CDR3 reads TGTGCCAGCAGCCCTGTTGGCCTAGAGACCCAGTACTTC. It is translated as CASSPVGLETQYF.

This clone was seen once. The genes are TRBV7-6 and TRBJ2-1; tentatively, D is TRBD2 (6 bases). Germline values: CDR1 SGHVS, CDR2 FNYEAQ. This CDR3 has 15 amino acids. V gave up 5 bases and J gave up 8 bases, with 19 bases separating them. In nucleotides, the CDR3 is TGTGCCAGCAGCCTCCAAGGGACTTTTGCGGATGAGCAGTTCTTC. Its protein product is CASSLQGTFADEQFF.

The chain joins TRBV2 to TRBJ2-1; TRBD2 might be the D (6 bases). The CDR3 loop spans 11 amino acids. Trimming stripped 8 bases from V and 10 bases from J, with 12 bases between. CDR1 is SNHLY, CDR2 FYNNEI, per germline. Here the CDR3 reads CASRGAAEQFF. CDR3 DNA sequence: TGTGCCAGCCGCGGGGCCGCCGAGCAGTTCTTC.

V and J are TRBV6-1 and TRBJ2-5, with 7 bases identical to TRBD2. Germline V gene lookup returns CDR1 MNHNS and CDR2 SASEGT. V shed 9 bases and J 2 bases; nucleotides not matched to a gene: 6. CDR3 length: 13 amino acids. CDR3 residues: CARGGEGQETQYF. In DNA, the CDR3 is TGTGCCAGGGGGGGGGAGGGGCAAGAGACCCAGTACTTC.

This chain connects TRBV4-2 to TRBJ1-4; TRBD1 matches at 7 bases. There are 19 residues in the CDR3. The germline gives CDR1 LGHNA, CDR2 YNFKEQ. Germline trimming cut 2 bases from V and 8 bases from J; bases unmatched to any gene: 20. The CDR3 DNA reads TGTGCCAGCAGCCAATACTTCATTCCGGACAGGTTCATGAGAGAAAAACTGTTTTTT. It codes for CASSQYFIPDRFMREKLFF.

This clone has a single count. The genes are TRBV5-1 and TRBJ2-2, with unresolved D. With 1 base removed from V and 3 bases from J, the gap between germline ends came to 10 bases. Per the germline V gene, CDR1 is SGHRS and CDR2 is YFSETQ. The CDR3 spans 15 residues. The CDR3 region is CASSLTSPYTGELFF. DNA for the CDR3: TGCGCCAGCAGCTTGACGTCTCCTTACACCGGGGAGCTGTTTTTT.

The rearrangement uses TRBV28 and TRBJ2-7, with D possibly being TRBD1 (6 bases). V was shortened by 5 bases and J by 5 bases, with 13 bases between the two germline ends. Germline V lookup: CDR1 MDHEN, CDR2 SYDVKM. This CDR3 has 13 residues. DNA for the CDR3: TGTGCCAGCAGTCAGGGGACATCCCACGAGCAGTACTTC. The encoded protein is CASSQGTSHEQYF.

The chain links TRBV9 to TRBJ2-1; tentative D call: TRBD1 (6 bases). Trimming cost V 0 bases and J 6 bases, with 16 bases left between them. The germline V gene has CDR1 SGDLS and CDR2 YYNGEE. The CDR3 has 16 amino acids. This CDR3 reads CASSVVGQSRLNEQFF. The CDR3 region has the DNA TGTGCCAGCAGCGTAGTCGGACAGTCTAGGCTCAATGAGCAGTTCTTC.

The gene calls are TRBV5-1 and TRBJ1-2, with TRBD1 matching 10 bases. CDR3 length: 15 residues. Germline loops: CDR1 SGHRS, CDR2 YFSETQ. J gave up 4 bases and V 4 bases, and 7 bases lay outside the gene matches. CDR3 in DNA: TGCGCCAGCAGCGAATCGGGACAGGGGATCTATGGCTACACCTTC. The encoded protein is CASSESGQGIYGYTF. The complete variable domain, with remaining parts taken from reference TRBV5-1 and TRBJ1-2, reads KAGVTQTPRYLIKTRGQQVTLSCSPISGHRSVSWYQQTPGQGLQFLFEYFSETQRNKGNFPGRFSGRQFSNSRSEMNVSTLELGDSALYLCASSESGQGIYGYTFGSGTRLTVV.

This clone was detected only once. This chain joins TRBV6-5 and TRBJ1-6; D is undetermined. The CDR3 sequence is 14 residues long. Trimming cost V 0 bases and J 11 bases, with 11 bases left between them. Germline V gene sequence: CDR1 MNHEY, CDR2 SVGAGI. In DNA form, the CDR3 reads TGTGCCAGCAGTTACTCGAGAAGTTCTCCACCCCTCCACTTT. Translated, it gives CASSYSRSSPPLHF.

CDR3 amino acids: CASLAWGGETQYF. As DNA, the CDR3 is TGTGCCAGCCTTGCTTGGGGAGGAGAGACCCAGTACTTC. The genes are TRBV18 and TRBJ2-5, with D possibly being TRBD2 (6 bases). The V end lost 8 bases, the J end lost 4 bases, and 14 bases lay between the germline ends. The germline gives CDR1 KGHSH, CDR2 LQKENI. The CDR3 is 13 residues long. The full variable domain, rest sourced from reference TRBV18 and TRBJ2-5, is NAGVMQNPRHLVRRRGQEARLRCSPMKGHSHVYWYRQLPEEGLKFMVYLQKENIIDESGMPKERFSAEFPKEGPSILRIQQVVRGDSAAYFCASLAWGGETQYFGPGTRLLVL.